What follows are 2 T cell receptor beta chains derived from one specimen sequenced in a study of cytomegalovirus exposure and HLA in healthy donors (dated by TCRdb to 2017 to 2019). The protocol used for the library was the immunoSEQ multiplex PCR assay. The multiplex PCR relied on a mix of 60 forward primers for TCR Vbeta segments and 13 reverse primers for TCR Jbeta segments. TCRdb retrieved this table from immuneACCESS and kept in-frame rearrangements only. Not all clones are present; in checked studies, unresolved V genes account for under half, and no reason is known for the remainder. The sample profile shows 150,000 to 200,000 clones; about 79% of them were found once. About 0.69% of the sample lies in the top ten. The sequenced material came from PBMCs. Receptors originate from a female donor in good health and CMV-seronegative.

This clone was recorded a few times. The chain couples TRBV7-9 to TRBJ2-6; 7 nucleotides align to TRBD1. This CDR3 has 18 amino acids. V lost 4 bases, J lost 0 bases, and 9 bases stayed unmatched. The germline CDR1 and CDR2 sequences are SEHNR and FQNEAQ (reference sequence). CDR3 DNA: TGTGCCAGCAGCTCCCAACAGGGGCCAAGCTCTGGGGCCAACGTCCTGACTTTC. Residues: CASSSQQGPSSGANVLTF.

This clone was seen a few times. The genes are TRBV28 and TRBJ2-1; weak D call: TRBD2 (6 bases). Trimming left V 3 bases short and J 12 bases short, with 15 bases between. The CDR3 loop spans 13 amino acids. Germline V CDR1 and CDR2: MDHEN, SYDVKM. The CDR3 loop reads CASSFGGAGWQFF. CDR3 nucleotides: TGTGCCAGCAGTTTTGGGGGAGCGGGTTGGCAGTTCTTC.